These 16 T cell receptor beta chains came from one sample sequenced in a study of shared T cell receptors in the human thymus. This table comes from immunoSEQ multiplex PCR, and its TCRdb copy is limited to in-frame clones, with some not included. The table lists hundreds of thousands of clones, approximately 87% of them singletons. The sample was also linked to a second study, of human thymus T cells.

The sample consisted of thymocytes. The receptors come from a boy in the first two years of life with a congenital heart defect.

The gene calls are TRBV2 and TRBJ2-7; TRBD2 matches 9 bases. V was pared by 7 bases and J by 6 bases, with 7 bases of the junction left unmatched. The CDR3 extends over 13 amino acids. Germline values: CDR1 SNHLY, CDR2 FYNNEI. The CDR3 loop is CASMGTSSAEQYF. The CDR3 nucleotides are TGTGCCAGCATGGGGACTAGCTCGGCCGAGCAGTACTTC. Filled out from reference TRBV2 and TRBJ2-7, the complete variable domain reads EPEVTQTPSHQVTQMGQEVILRCVPISNHLYFYWYRQILGQKVEFLVSFYNNEISEKSEIFDDQFSVERPDGSNFTLKIRSTKLEDSAMYFCASMGTSSAEQYFGPGTRLTVT.

The CDR3 here is CASSSGGGCTDTQYF. The CDR3 DNA is TGCGCCAGCAGCTCCGGGGGGGGGTGCACAGATACGCAGTATTTT. V and J are TRBV5-1 and TRBJ2-3; 8 positions match TRBD2. Germline trimming cut 3 bases from V and 1 base from J; bases unmatched to any gene: 4. Germline CDR1 SGHRS, CDR2 YFSETQ. This CDR3 contains 15 residues. The whole variable domain, remainder taken from reference TRBV5-1 and TRBJ2-3, is KAGVTQTPRYLIKTRGQQVTLSCSPISGHRSVSWYQQTPGQGLQFLFEYFSETQRNKGNFPGRFSGRQFSNSRSEMNVSTLELGDSALYLCASSSGGGCTDTQYFGPGTRLTVL.

This chain uses TRBV11-2 with TRBJ1-1; TRBD1 aligns across 8 bases. CDR3 length: 16 amino acids. The V segment lost 0 bases and the J segment 4 bases; nucleotides outside the gene matches: 7. Germline-derived CDR1 and CDR2 are SGHAT and FQNNGV. This chain's CDR3 is CASSLDQTGDSTEAFF. Written as DNA, the CDR3 is TGTGCCAGCAGCTTAGACCAGACAGGGGATAGCACTGAAGCTTTCTTT.

The rearrangement joins TRBV27 to TRBJ1-4, with TRBD1 matching 7 bases. Germline loops: CDR1 MNHEY, CDR2 SMNVEV (reference sequence). This CDR3 contains 15 residues. The V and J ends lost 4 bases and 4 bases, in that order; junction bases with no gene match: 6. Written as DNA, the CDR3 is TGTGCCAGCAGTTCCCGACAGGGTTATAATGAAAAACTGTTTTTT. Residues: CASSSRQGYNEKLFF.

The chain combines TRBV5-1 with TRBJ2-7, with 10 bases fitting TRBD2. Per germline, CDR1 SGHRS and CDR2 YFSETQ. The V and J ends lost 1 base and 7 bases, in that order; junction bases with no gene match: 17. The CDR3 has 18 residues. The CDR3 bases are TGCGCCAGCAGCTTGTCAACGCGCCCTTCTAGCGGGAGTCGGGAGCAGTACTTC. Translating gives CASSLSTRPSSGSREQYF.

This chain uses TRBV30 with TRBJ1-1; D is uncertain. The CDR3 has 16 amino acids. Trimming left V 1 base short and J 2 bases short, with 17 bases between. Germline V CDR1 and CDR2: GTSNPN, SVGIG (reference sequence). CDR3 sequence: CAWSGYYGPGNTEAFF. The CDR3 DNA reads TGTGCCTGGAGTGGATACTATGGTCCCGGTAACACTGAAGCTTTCTTT. Based on the CDR3 plus reference TRBV30 and TRBJ1-1, the full variable domain is SQTIHQWPATLVQPVGSPLSLECTVEGTSNPNLYWYRQAAGRGLQLLFYSVGIGQISSEVPQNLSASRPQDRQFILSSKKLLLSDSGFYLCAWSGYYGPGNTEAFFGQGTRLTVV.

The genes are TRBV30 and TRBJ1-5, with 7 bases lining up with TRBD1. CDR3 length equals 15 residues. V was clipped by 0 bases and J by 6 bases; unmatched bases: 8. Per germline, CDR1 GTSNPN and CDR2 SVGIG (reference sequence). CDR3 residues: CAWSVPQGVVQPQHF. DNA for the CDR3: TGTGCCTGGAGTGTACCGCAGGGGGTGGTTCAGCCCCAGCATTTT.

The rearrangement uses TRBV7-8 and TRBJ1-5, with 7 positions matching TRBD1. V shed 4 bases and J 2 bases; nucleotides not matched to a gene: 14. The CDR3 is made up of 18 amino acids. Looked up from germline, CDR1 is SGHVS and CDR2 is FQNEAQ. CDR3 loop: CASSCGQDLPYGNQPQHF. The CDR3 DNA reads as TGTGCCAGCAGCTGCGGACAGGATCTCCCTTATGGCAATCAGCCCCAGCATTTT.

The chain has TRBV7-2 and TRBJ2-7; 8 positions match TRBD2. This CDR3 contains 16 residues. J lost 2 bases, V lost 2 bases, and 8 bases had no gene match. Germline loops: CDR1 SGHTA, CDR2 FQGNSA. CDR3 sequence (DNA): TGTGCCAGCAGCTTAAGGTTTAGCGGGATACCCTACGAGCAGTACTTC. Translation: CASSLRFSGIPYEQYF.

The chain is built from TRBV14 and TRBJ2-3, with a weak D call TRBD1 (5 bases). Germline-derived CDR1 and CDR2 are SGHDN and FVKESK. The CDR3 sequence is 19 residues long. Trimming removed 0 bases from V and 2 bases from J, with 21 bases in between. CDR3 protein: CASSQDSMKQAPHTDTQYF. The DNA of the CDR3 is TGTGCCAGCAGCCAAGATAGTATGAAACAGGCCCCTCACACAGATACGCAGTATTTT.

In regard to this clone: Other DNA sequences in this sample translate to the same CDR3. The chain is built from TRBV5-6 and TRBJ2-5; TRBD1 aligns across 8 bases. Germline CDR1 is SGHDT and CDR2 is YYEEEE. The J segment lost 1 base and the V segment lost 4 bases, leaving 3 bases of the junction unmatched. The CDR3 extends over 14 amino acids. The CDR3 region is CASSLGQAQETQYF. DNA for the CDR3: TGTGCCAGCAGCCTGGGACAGGCCCAAGAGACCCAGTACTTC.

The chain is built from TRBV11-1 and TRBJ2-3; 7 nucleotides align to TRBD1. The V gene end was trimmed by 8 bases and the J gene end by 4 bases; junction bases not matched to a gene: 15. Per germline, CDR1 SGHAT and CDR2 FQDESV (reference sequence). The CDR3 runs 16 residues. CDR3 region: CASASRTGASPDTQYF. The CDR3 bases are TGTGCCAGCGCCTCAAGAACAGGGGCTTCCCCAGATACGCAGTATTTT.

This chain uses TRBV25-1 with TRBJ1-5, with 9 bases fitting TRBD1. Germline CDR1 is MGHDK and CDR2 is SYGVNS. Trimming removed 8 bases from V and 2 bases from J; junction bases left unmatched: 1. This CDR3 is built from 13 residues. The CDR3 DNA sequence: TGTGCCAGCGGGGACAGGGGCAATCAGCCCCAGCATTTT. Translating it yields CASGDRGNQPQHF.

The chain links TRBV4-2 to TRBJ2-2, with TRBD2 as a possible D gene (6 bases). V dropped 0 bases and J dropped 10 bases, with 21 bases sitting between them. The length of the CDR3 is 17 residues. Per germline, CDR1 LGHNA and CDR2 YNFKEQ. CDR3 region: CASSQEAGLPDTLELFF. The CDR3 DNA reads TGTGCCAGCAGCCAAGAGGCGGGACTCCCTGACACATTGGAGCTGTTTTTT.

The rearrangement uses TRBV4-2 and TRBJ2-1, with TRBD2 matching over 8 bases. Germline V lookup: CDR1 LGHNA, CDR2 YNFKEQ. Losses at the gene ends were 0 bases for V and 5 bases for J; bases not matched to a gene: 9. The CDR3 is 17 residues long. CDR3 sequence reads: CASSQEGRGGPHNEQFF. The DNA of the CDR3 is TGTGCCAGCAGCCAAGAGGGGCGCGGGGGGCCCCACAATGAGCAGTTCTTC.

Note on this clone: The junction shows a germline mismatch at one end, possibly a read error. The chain has TRBV4-3 and TRBJ2-2; possible D gene TRBD2, 5 bases. There are 14 residues in the CDR3. Looked up from germline, CDR1 is LGHNA and CDR2 is YSLEER. CDR3: CASSPDWRTEELFF. In DNA, the CDR3 is TGCGCCAGCAGCCCGGACTGGAGGACCGAGGAGCTGTTTTTT.